Sequencing of this T cell receptor beta chain was carried out in a study of T cells in Graves' hyperthyroidism and ophthalmopathy. This clonotype has only a few counts. These patients, aged 18 to 65, had recently diagnosed hyperthyroidism lasting under 2 months. The PBMCs were sourced from fresh peripheral blood (10 ml). The source material, RNA transcripts, was used to amplify TCR beta CDR3 regions. The primer set for the first-round RT-PCR of the TCR CDR3 was HTBI. One entry per CDR3 protein results from TCRdb running MiXCR on the multiplex PCR reads. The sample yields fewer than 250,000 distinct CDR3 sequences, approximately 17% seen once. Material for sequencing was blood. The source of this sequence is a man aged 45-60 years with Graves' hyperthyroidism.

CDR3 region: CASSEGLAAYEQYF. The CDR3 DNA is TGTGCCAGCAGCGAGGGACTAGCGGCCTACGAGCAGTACTTC. The chain is built from TRBV2 and TRBJ2-7, with 11 bases lining up with TRBD2. The CDR3 spans 14 residues. Trimming took 6 bases from V and 2 from J; bases not matched to a gene: 3. Germline CDR1 is SNHLY and CDR2 is FYNNEI.